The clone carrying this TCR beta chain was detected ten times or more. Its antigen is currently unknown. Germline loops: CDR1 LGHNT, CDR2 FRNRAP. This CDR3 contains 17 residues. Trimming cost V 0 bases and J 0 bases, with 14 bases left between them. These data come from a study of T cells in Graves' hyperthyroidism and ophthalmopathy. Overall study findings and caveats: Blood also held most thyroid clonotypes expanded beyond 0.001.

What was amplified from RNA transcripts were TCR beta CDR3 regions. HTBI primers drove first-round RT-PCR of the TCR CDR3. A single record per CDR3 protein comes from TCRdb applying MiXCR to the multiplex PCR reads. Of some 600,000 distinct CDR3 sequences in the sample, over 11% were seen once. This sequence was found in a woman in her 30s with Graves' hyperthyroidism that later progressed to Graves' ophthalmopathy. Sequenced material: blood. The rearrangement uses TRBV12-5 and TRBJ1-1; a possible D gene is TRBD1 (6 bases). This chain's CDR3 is CASGLVPGTNLNTEAFF. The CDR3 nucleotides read TGTGCTAGTGGTTTGGTACCGGGGACAAACCTGAACACTGAAGCTTTCTTT.